The rows below give T cell receptor beta chains drawn from one sample of a study of blood T cell repertoires in COVID-19. Some clones are missing from TCRdb's copy, which holds only in-frame ones; the method was immunoSEQ multiplex PCR. The repertoire holds 150,000 to 200,000 clones, with 82% as singletons. Input material: PBMCs or T cells enriched from blood (not recorded which). Receptors originate from a woman aged 55-69 years with acute COVID-19. Each CDR3 is given with its conserved first and last residue. The order of the fields is J gene, D gene, V gene, clone size, CDR3 protein, CDR3 DNA. A D gene is named only where the DNA matches it firmly. Only some rows state a clone size, as once, few, many or a class for expanded clones.

TRBJ2-4	TRBD1	TRBV3-1/TRBV3-2	NA	CASSRETQGRERAKNIQYF	TGTGCCAGCAGCCGGGAGACACAGGGGCGTGAGAGGGCCAAAAACATTCAGTACTTC
TRBJ2-5	TRBD2	TRBV7-9	NA	CASSYRTRETQYF	TGTGCCAGCAGCTACCGGACTAGGGAGACCCAGTACTTC
TRBJ2-1	NA	TRBV6-5	NA	CASSRRVSLFF	TGTGCCAGCAGTAGACGGGTGAGTCTGTTCTTC
TRBJ2-4	TRBD1	TRBV7-2	NA	CASSSGTGGNIQYF	TGTGCCAGCAGTTCCGGGACAGGTGGGAACATTCAGTACTTC
TRBJ2-7	TRBD2	TRBV10-2	NA	CASSEPGLAGGAYEQYF	TGCGCCAGCAGTGAGCCCGGACTAGCGGGAGGCGCATACGAGCAGTACTTC
TRBJ1-1	NA	TRBV27	NA	CASSLSGPHEQENTEAFF	TGTGCCAGCAGTTTATCGGGGCCCCACGAACAGGAGAACACTGAAGCTTTCTTT
TRBJ1-2	NA	TRBV2	NA	CASGPRGALSLGYTF	TGTGCCAGCGGCCCCCGGGGGGCGCTCTCTCTTGGCTACACCTTC
TRBJ2-1	NA	TRBV18	few	CASSPSHGDEQFF	TGTGCCAGCTCACCATCTCACGGGGATGAGCAGTTCTTC
TRBJ2-1	NA	TRBV9	NA	CASSTTARDNEQFF	TGTGCCAGCAGCACGACGGCACGGGACAATGAGCAGTTCTTC
TRBJ1-2	NA	TRBV10-1	few	CASNTPGQVYGYTF	TGCGCCAGCAATACTCCGGGACAAGTCTATGGCTACACCTTC
TRBJ1-6	TRBD1	TRBV28	NA	CASRGLNWDRHNSPLHF	TGTGCCAGCAGAGGATTAAATTGGGACAGACATAATTCACCCCTCCACTTT
TRBJ2-1	TRBD2	TRBV27	few	CASSLAGGYEQFF	TGTGCCAGCAGTTTAGCGGGAGGCTATGAGCAGTTCTTC
TRBJ1-2	NA	TRBV6-2/TRBV6-3	once	CASSSWVDGGYGYTF	TGTGCCAGCAGTTCCTGGGTCGACGGGGGCTATGGCTACACCTTC
TRBJ2-1	TRBD2	TRBV4-3	NA	CASSHLAGGPNEQFF	TGCGCCAGCAGCCACCTAGCGGGGGGGCCTAATGAGCAGTTCTTC
TRBJ2-1	TRBD1	TRBV7-9	NA	CASSLVGQGAEQFF	TGTGCCAGCAGCTTAGTGGGACAGGGGGCTGAGCAGTTCTTC
TRBJ1-2	NA	TRBV5-5	NA	CASSLTRDGYTF	TGTGCCAGCAGCTTGACCAGGGATGGCTACACCTTC
TRBJ1-5	NA	TRBV7-2	once	CASSVQGGNQPQHF	TGTGCCAGCAGCGTACAGGGAGGCAATCAGCCCCAGCATTTT
TRBJ1-6	TRBD1	TRBV2	NA	CASSGRTGKSPLHF	TGTGCCAGCAGTGGAAGGACAGGGAAGTCACCCCTCCACTTT
TRBJ1-3	NA	TRBV4-1	medium-sized	CASSQEGQWTGNTIYF	TGCGCCAGCAGCCAAGAGGGGCAGTGGACTGGAAACACCATATATTTT
TRBJ1-6	TRBD1	TRBV11-2	NA	CASRPGQGYNSPLHF	TGTGCCAGCAGACCGGGACAGGGCTATAATTCACCCCTCCACTTT
TRBJ2-5	NA	TRBV9	few	CASSVGHGGETQYF	TGTGCCAGCAGCGTAGGCCACGGGGGAGAGACCCAGTACTTC
TRBJ2-1	NA	TRBV6-2/TRBV6-3	NA	CASSYSLSNEQFF	TGTGCCAGCAGTTACTCGTTATCCAATGAGCAGTTCTTC
TRBJ2-7	TRBD1	TRBV29-1	NA	CSATLGTGFREQYF	TGCAGCGCGACGCTGGGGACAGGGTTTAGGGAGCAGTACTTC
TRBJ2-7	TRBD2	TRBV19	NA	CASSITSGGAYEQYF	TGTGCCAGTAGTATTACTAGCGGGGGGGCCTACGAGCAGTACTTC
TRBJ2-6	NA	TRBV27	NA	CASKRGIRSGANVLTF	TGTGCCAGCAAGAGAGGGATAAGATCTGGGGCCAACGTCCTGACTTTC
TRBJ2-5	TRBD1	TRBV5-1	NA	CASSWTGQETQYF	TGCGCCAGCAGCTGGACAGGGCAAGAGACCCAGTACTTC
TRBJ1-5	NA	TRBV7-2	few	CASSSGWGSNQPQHF	TGTGCCAGCAGCTCAGGGTGGGGAAGCAATCAGCCCCAGCATTTT
TRBJ2-1	TRBD2	TRBV4-3	NA	CASSQTSRSSGRVGEQFF	TGCGCCAGCAGCCAGACCTCGAGGTCTAGCGGGAGGGTCGGTGAGCAGTTCTTC
TRBJ2-1	TRBD2	TRBV7-2	NA	CASTREGGMWNEQFF	TGTGCCAGCACCCGGGAGGGGGGTATGTGGAATGAGCAGTTCTTC
TRBJ2-3	TRBD2	TRBV7-2	NA	CASSFTFSGGATDTQYF	TGTGCCAGCAGTTTTACCTTTAGCGGGGGGGCCACAGATACGCAGTATTTT
TRBJ1-2	TRBD1	TRBV7-2	NA	CASSSRLLGTVYGYTF	TGTGCCAGCAGCTCCCGTCTCCTCGGGACAGTCTATGGCTACACCTTC
TRBJ2-5	NA	TRBV24-1	few	CATSATGGAGETQYF	TGTGCCACCAGTGCCACTGGGGGGGCTGGAGAGACCCAGTACTTC
TRBJ2-4	NA	TRBV6-5	NA	CASSYSRGGVINIQYF	TGTGCCAGCAGTTACTCGAGGGGGGGCGTCATAAACATTCAGTACTTC
TRBJ1-4	TRBD1	TRBV25-1	NA	CASRGQGSEKLFF	TGTGCCAGCAGGGGACAGGGGAGTGAAAAACTGTTTTTT
TRBJ2-3	TRBD2	TRBV19	NA	CASSMVGGVYTDTQYF	TGTGCCAGTAGTATGGTCGGGGGGGTCTACACAGATACGCAGTATTTT
TRBJ1-6	TRBD1	TRBV28	NA	CAGGDRVRSPLHF	TGTGCCGGGGGGGACAGGGTACGGTCACCCCTCCACTTT
TRBJ1-2	NA	TRBV7-9	few	CASSRRQENSYGYTF	TGTGCCAGCAGCCGTAGACAAGAGAACTCCTATGGCTACACCTTC
TRBJ1-5	NA	TRBV5-4	NA	CASSFGGAVNQPQHF	TGTGCCAGCAGCTTCGGGGGGGCAGTGAATCAGCCCCAGCATTTT
TRBJ1-6	TRBD1	TRBV7-6	NA	CASSPRTGPNSPLHF	TGTGCCAGCAGCCCCCGGACAGGGCCGAATTCACCCCTCCACTTT
TRBJ2-3	NA	TRBV5-1	few	CASSLSLADTQYF	TGCGCCAGCAGCTTGAGCTTAGCGGATACGCAGTATTTT
TRBJ2-3	TRBD2	TRBV5-8	NA	CASSLAGGTRGDTQYF	TGTGCCAGCAGCTTGGCCGGGGGGACTCGGGGAGATACGCAGTATTTT
TRBJ2-2	NA	TRBV9	few	CASSVAGAGSNTGELFF	TGTGCCAGCAGCGTGGCGGGGGCCGGATCGAACACCGGGGAGCTGTTTTTT
TRBJ1-6	TRBD1	TRBV5-1	NA	CASSLNRDSPNSPLHF	TGCGCCAGCAGCTTGAACCGGGACAGCCCCAATTCACCCCTCCACTTT
TRBJ2-3	NA	TRBV24-1	few	CATSDRGRRNTQYF	TGTGCCACCAGTGATAGGGGGAGACGGAATACGCAGTATTTT
TRBJ1-1	NA	TRBV19	NA	CASIEAAVGNTEAFF	TGTGCCAGTATTGAAGCGGCAGTAGGGAACACTGAAGCTTTCTTT
TRBJ2-3	NA	TRBV19	many	CASRQAGTDTQYF	TGTGCCAGTAGACAGGCAGGCACAGATACGCAGTATTTT
TRBJ1-4	NA	TRBV11-3	NA	CASSLDHEGSREKLFF	TGTGCCAGCAGCTTAGATCACGAGGGATCCAGGGAAAAACTGTTTTTT
TRBJ2-5	NA	TRBV5-1	NA	CASSPRGGVEETQYF	TGCGCCAGCAGCCCCCGCGGCGGGGTCGAAGAGACCCAGTACTTC
TRBJ2-2	TRBD1	TRBV9	once	CASSVRTGGAGELFF	TGTGCCAGCAGCGTTCGGACAGGGGGGGCCGGGGAGCTGTTTTTT
TRBJ1-1	NA	TRBV11-2	NA	CASSFDRNTEAFF	TGTGCCAGCAGCTTTGACAGGAACACTGAAGCTTTCTTT
TRBJ1-2	NA	TRBV10-3	few	CAISEPGDWSKGYGYTF	TGTGCCATCAGTGAGCCGGGGGATTGGTCGAAGGGCTATGGCTACACCTTC
TRBJ1-2	TRBD1	TRBV4-2	NA	CASSQAGQSYGYTF	TGTGCCAGCAGCCAAGCGGGACAGTCTTATGGCTACACCTTC
TRBJ1-5	NA	TRBV11-2	NA	CASSLGTRQPQHF	TGTGCCAGCAGCTTAGGGACAAGACAGCCCCAGCATTTT
TRBJ1-1	NA	TRBV7-9	NA	CASSFLQENTEAFF	TGTGCCAGCAGCTTCTTGCAGGAGAACACTGAAGCTTTCTTT
TRBJ1-1	NA	TRBV4-3	NA	CASSQDLRIGGEAFF	TGCGCCAGCAGCCAAGATCTGAGAATCGGGGGAGAAGCTTTCTTT